Listed below are T cell receptor beta chains from one sample, sequenced in a study of cytomegalovirus exposure and HLA in healthy donors. Produced via immunoSEQ multiplex PCR; TCRdb's table is partial and in-frame only. The repertoire has 90,000 to 100,000 clones, 50% to 75% of them found once; the top ten carry 3.9%. The specimen was PBMCs. The receptors were gathered from a man younger than 40 in good health and CMV-seronegative. CDR3s include the opening cysteine and the closing phenylalanine or tryptophan. The D gene is left open where the match is weak. Where a row states a size, it is once, few, many or the class of an expanded clone; other rows omit it.

>TRBJ1-1|TRBD1|NA|TRBV7-3
CASSLDRAVNTEAFF
TGTGCCAGCAGTCTGGACAGGGCGGTGAACACTGAAGCTTTCTTT
>TRBJ1-1|NA|few|TRBV11-2
CASSLSGNTEAFF
TGTGCCAGCAGCTTGAGTGGGAACACTGAAGCTTTCTTT
>TRBJ1-2|NA|few|TRBV28
CASSLEVGGYTF
TGTGCCAGCAGTTTAGAAGTGGGCGGCTACACCTTC
>TRBJ2-2|TRBD1|NA|TRBV27
CASSPGQGWFSGELFF
TGTGCCAGCAGTCCGGGACAGGGCTGGTTTTCCGGGGAGCTGTTTTTT
>TRBJ2-5|TRBD2|NA|TRBV7-6
CASSLTAGGPRQETQYF
TGTGCCAGCAGCTTAACAGCGGGAGGGCCCCGCCAAGAGACCCAGTACTTC
>TRBJ1-2|NA|NA|TRBV18
CASSPQEDGYTF
TGTGCCAGCTCACCTCAGGAGGATGGCTACACCTTC
>TRBJ2-2|NA|NA|TRBV6-6
CASSAGNTGELFF
TGTGCCAGCAGTGCGGGAAACACCGGGGAGCTGTTTTTT
>TRBJ2-2|TRBD1|few|TRBV15
CATSRGQGDTGELFF
TGTGCCACCAGCAGGGGACAGGGGGACACCGGGGAGCTGTTTTTT
>TRBJ2-3|TRBD2|NA|TRBV5-1
CASSLDSGRSTDTQYF
TGCGCCAGCAGCTTGGATAGCGGGAGGTCCACAGATACGCAGTATTTT
>TRBJ2-1|NA|NA|TRBV4-3
CASSQDFWGAYNEQFF
TGCGCCAGCAGCCAAGATTTCTGGGGGGCCTACAATGAGCAGTTCTTC